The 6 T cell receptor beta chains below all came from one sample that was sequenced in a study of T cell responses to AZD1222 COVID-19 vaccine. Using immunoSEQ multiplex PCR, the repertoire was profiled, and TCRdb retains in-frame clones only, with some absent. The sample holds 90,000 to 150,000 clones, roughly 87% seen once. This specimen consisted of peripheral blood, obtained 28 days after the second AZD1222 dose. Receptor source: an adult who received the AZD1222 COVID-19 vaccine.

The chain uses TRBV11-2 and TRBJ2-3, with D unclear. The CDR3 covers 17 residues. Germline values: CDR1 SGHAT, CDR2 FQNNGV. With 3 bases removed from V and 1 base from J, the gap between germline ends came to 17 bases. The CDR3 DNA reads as TGTGCCAGCAGCTTCTACGGAGCAGACGGGCGCACAGATACGCAGTATTTT. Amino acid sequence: CASSFYGADGRTDTQYF.

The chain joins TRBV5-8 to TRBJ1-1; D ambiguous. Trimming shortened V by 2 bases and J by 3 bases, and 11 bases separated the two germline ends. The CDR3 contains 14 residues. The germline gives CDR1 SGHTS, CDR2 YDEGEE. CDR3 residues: CASSLSSEDTEAFF. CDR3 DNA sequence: TGTGCCAGCAGCTTATCATCGGAGGACACTGAAGCTTTCTTT.

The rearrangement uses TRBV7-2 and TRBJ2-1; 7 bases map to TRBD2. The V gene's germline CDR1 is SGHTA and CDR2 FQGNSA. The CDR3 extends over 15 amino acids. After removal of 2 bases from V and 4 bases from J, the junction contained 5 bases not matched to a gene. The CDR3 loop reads CASSLRAGQYNEQFF. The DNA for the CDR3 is TGTGCCAGCAGCTTACGAGCGGGGCAATACAATGAGCAGTTCTTC.

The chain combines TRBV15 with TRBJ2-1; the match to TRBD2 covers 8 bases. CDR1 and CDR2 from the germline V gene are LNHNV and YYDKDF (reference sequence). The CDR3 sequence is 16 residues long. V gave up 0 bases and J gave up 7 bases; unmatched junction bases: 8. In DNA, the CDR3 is TGTGCCACCAGCAGAGATCGGGGGGGATTGGTGAATGAGCAGTTCTTC. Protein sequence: CATSRDRGGLVNEQFF.

CDR3 sequence: CASSQRLNSPLHF. The CDR3 DNA sequence: TGTGCCAGCTCACAGCGGTTAAATTCACCCCTCCACTTT. This sequence joins TRBV18 and TRBJ1-6; D call uncertain. The ends were cut back, 4 bases at V and 7 bases at J, with 8 bases in the middle. The CDR3 has 13 amino acids. Germline CDR1 is KGHSH and CDR2 is LQKENI.

In DNA, the CDR3 is TGTGCCAGCATCCGGGACGGGAATTCACCCCTCCACTTT. Amino acids: CASIRDGNSPLHF. The chain uses TRBV28 and TRBJ1-6; D is possibly TRBD1 (5 bases). The V end was cut by 7 bases, the J end by 7 bases, with 11 bases between. The germline V gene encodes CDR1 MDHEN and CDR2 SYDVKM. The CDR3 is made up of 13 amino acids.